These T cell receptor beta chains were read from a single sample in a study of PD-1 blockade in classical Hodgkin lymphoma. The assay was immunoSEQ multiplex PCR, and TCRdb's table has in-frame clones only and misses some. The sample carries fewer than 25,000 clones, around four fifths recorded once. The sequenced sample was CD4+ T cells from blood, obtained before the fourth cycle of nivolumab. The receptors were sampled from a human donor with classical Hodgkin lymphoma. CDR3s leave out the opening cysteine and the closing phenylalanine or tryptophan.

AISPAGELF | TRBV10-3
ASSEMLANSYEQY | TRBV6-1
AWSGAGSYEQY | TRBV30
ASSPVSGPGNQPQH | TRBV18
ASRPQGMGNQPQH | TRBV6-5
ASSGSSGNTIY | TRBV2
ASSDVGLYEQY | TRBV2
ASRSDTNTEAF | TRBV5-1
ASSLGLAGGDTQY | TRBV5-4
ASSLLAGVRNEQF | TRBV6-5
AVGRGVAEAF | TRBV30
SVVAGTQY | TRBV29-1
ASSLRGLADTQY | TRBV6-5
AWSAGVSVSPLH | TRBV30
ASRSTGGGETQY | TRBV5-4
ASSPVFPNTEAF | TRBV5-5
ASSPPGGLAVVYYNEQF | TRBV18
ASSSPSIGGAYEQY | TRBV6-6
AIRKGDTQY | TRBV10-3
AENAWAGYT | TRBV20-1
SVEGRSYGYT | TRBV29-1
ASSERRTGGGTDTQY | TRBV10-1
ASSKTLSYEQY | TRBV19
AISGSGGGQPQH | TRBV10-3
ASSRGLAGGGDEQF | TRBV14
ASSMTDRVRSGANVLT | TRBV19
ASTDQRQISLGPQH | TRBV19
ASSLNGQGNGVYT | TRBV11-2
ASSPTGRNAAF | TRBV28
ASSRTSGGYEQY | TRBV6-1
SVARGSTGELF | TRBV29-1